These 19 T cell receptor beta chains share one sample of origin, sequenced in a study of T cells in localized non-small cell lung cancer. The table came from immunoSEQ multiplex PCR; TCRdb's copy has only in-frame clones and leaves some out. Of tens of thousands of clones listed, approximately 90% were seen once; the top ten hold roughly 18%. The input for sequencing was peripheral blood, taken before any cancer treatment. The source of these receptors is a male donor aged 60 or over with stage III squamous cell lung carcinoma.

The genes are TRBV30 and TRBJ1-5, with D possibly TRBD1 on 5 matching bases. Germline-derived CDR1 and CDR2 are GTSNPN and SVGIG (reference sequence). V was cut by 2 bases and J by 0 bases, with 11 bases left in between. The CDR3 covers 15 residues. CDR3 DNA: TGTGCCTGGAGTAAGGGACTGAATAGCAATCAGCCCCAGCATTTT. This encodes CAWSKGLNSNQPQHF.

The chain has TRBV28 and TRBJ2-2; no reliable D call. Germline-derived CDR1 and CDR2 are MDHEN and SYDVKM. Trimming pared 10 bases from V and 6 bases from J, leaving 18 bases between. This CDR3 is built from 14 residues. Here the CDR3 reads CATKTVGLAGELFF. Here the CDR3 DNA reads TGTGCCACCAAAACGGTGGGATTAGCCGGGGAGCTGTTTTTT.

This chain links TRBV6-5 with TRBJ2-5; 8 bases line up with TRBD1. Germline assignment: CDR1 MNHEY and CDR2 SVGAGI. V gave up 8 bases and J gave up 2 bases; unmatched junction bases: 10. The CDR3 extends over 15 amino acids. The CDR3 sequence is CASARAGTGQETQYF. In nucleotides, the CDR3 is TGTGCCAGCGCTAGAGCCGGGACAGGTCAAGAGACCCAGTACTTC.

The gene calls are TRBV18 and TRBJ1-5, with 10 bases identical to TRBD1. The J segment lost 3 bases and the V segment lost 5 bases, leaving 4 bases of the junction unmatched. This CDR3 spans 15 amino acids. Germline lookup yields CDR1 KGHSH and CDR2 LQKENI. CDR3 protein: CASSWGTGVNQPQHF. As DNA, the CDR3 is TGTGCCAGCTCATGGGGGACAGGGGTCAATCAGCCCCAGCATTTT.

J is TRBJ2-3 and V is TRBV2; D gene uncertain. The V gene's germline CDR1 is SNHLY and CDR2 FYNNEI. The length of the CDR3 is 11 residues. V was pared by 6 bases and J by 9 bases, with 10 bases between. The CDR3 region has the DNA TGTGCCAGCAGAACAGAATCGACGCAGTATTTT. Amino acids: CASRTESTQYF. Full variable domain (outside the CDR3, taken from reference TRBV2 and TRBJ2-3): EPEVTQTPSHQVTQMGQEVILRCVPISNHLYFYWYRQILGQKVEFLVSFYNNEISEKSEIFDDQFSVERPDGSNFTLKIRSTKLEDSAMYFCASRTESTQYFGPGTRLTVL.

The chain has TRBV11-2 and TRBJ1-3; unclear D gene. V shed 5 bases and J shed 0 bases, with 5 bases lying between them. This CDR3 contains 13 residues. Germline CDR1 SGHAT, CDR2 FQNNGV. The CDR3 protein is CASSVISGNTIYF. CDR3 nucleotides: TGTGCCAGCAGCGTTATCTCTGGAAACACCATATATTTT.

The rearrangement joins TRBV11-1 to TRBJ2-2; unclear D gene. The CDR3 loop spans 14 amino acids. Germline-derived CDR1 and CDR2 are SGHAT and FQDESV (reference sequence). With 0 bases removed from V and 6 bases from J, the gap between germline ends came to 8 bases. The CDR3 loop reads CASSLAPFPGELFF. The DNA for the CDR3 is TGTGCCAGCAGCTTAGCGCCGTTCCCCGGGGAGCTGTTTTTT.

This clone was detected once. The chain joins TRBV6-5 to TRBJ1-2; a weak D match, TRBD1 (6 bases). This CDR3 comprises 15 residues. V shed 6 bases and J shed 0 bases, with 14 bases lying between them. Looked up from germline, CDR1 is MNHEY and CDR2 is SVGAGI. The DNA for the CDR3 is TGTGCCAGCAGAGGAGGGGGGTCCTCTAACTATGGCTACACCTTC. Its protein is CASRGGGSSNYGYTF.

The chain uses TRBV2 and TRBJ1-3; no reliable D call. Germline V gene data show CDR1 as SNHLY and CDR2 as FYNNEI. With 3 bases removed from V and 0 bases from J, the gap between germline ends came to 3 bases. The CDR3 totals 13 residues. In nucleotides, the CDR3 is TGTGCCAGCAGTGACAGCTCTGGAAACACCATATATTTT. Amino acids: CASSDSSGNTIYF.

This sequence joins TRBV5-4 and TRBJ2-7; D call uncertain. The germline V gene encodes CDR1 SGHNT and CDR2 YYREEE (reference sequence). Trimming took 4 bases from V and 0 from J, leaving 14 bases between them. The CDR3 extends over 15 amino acids. Here the CDR3 reads CASSHIAISSYEQYF. In nucleotides, the CDR3 is TGTGCCAGCAGCCATATCGCGATTAGCTCCTACGAGCAGTACTTC. The complete variable domain, with remaining parts taken from reference TRBV5-4 and TRBJ2-7, reads ETGVTQSPTHLIKTRGQQVTLRCSSQSGHNTVSWYQQALGQGPQFIFQYYREEENGRGNFPPRFSGLQFPNYSSELNVNALELDDSALYLCASSHIAISSYEQYFGPGTRLTVT.

The chain couples TRBV6-1 to TRBJ1-1; 11 bases map to TRBD1. This CDR3 region has 17 residues. V lost 0 bases to trimming and J lost 5 bases; unmatched junction nucleotides: 8. Germline CDR1 MNHNS, CDR2 SASEGT. This CDR3 is CASSEAAGTGGWTEAFF. The CDR3 DNA follows: TGTGCCAGCAGTGAAGCGGCCGGGACAGGGGGTTGGACTGAAGCTTTCTTT.

This sequence joins TRBV9 and TRBJ2-3; the match to TRBD2 covers 9 bases. The CDR3 length is 16 residues. Per the germline V gene, CDR1 is SGDLS and CDR2 is YYNGEE. Germline trimming cut 2 bases from V and 1 base from J; bases unmatched to any gene: 5. Here the CDR3 reads CASSVDSGRGTDTQYF. The CDR3 nucleotides are TGTGCCAGCAGCGTTGATAGCGGGAGAGGCACAGATACGCAGTATTTT.

The chain recombines TRBV7-9 with TRBJ2-1; D gene unclear. The CDR3 runs to 14 residues. The germline V gene encodes CDR1 SEHNR and CDR2 FQNEAQ (reference sequence). V lost 2 bases and J 4 bases, leaving 9 bases between the germline ends. This CDR3 is CASSLSIGYNEQFF. The DNA for the CDR3 is TGTGCCAGCAGCTTAAGTATTGGGTACAATGAGCAGTTCTTC.

V and J are TRBV30 and TRBJ2-1; 7 positions agree with TRBD2. Germline-derived CDR1 and CDR2 are GTSNPN and SVGIG (reference sequence). V was clipped by 1 base and J by 5 bases; unmatched bases: 2. This CDR3 spans 13 amino acids. CDR3 coding DNA: TGTGCCTGGAGTGGCGGGAGTAACAATGAGCAGTTCTTC. It yields the protein CAWSGGSNNEQFF.

This clone was seen only a few times. The rearrangement uses TRBV4-2 and TRBJ2-5, with D maybe TRBD2 (5 bases). The CDR3 spans 16 residues. The V end was cut by 4 bases, the J end by 1 base, with 16 bases between. Germline CDR1 is LGHNA and CDR2 is YNFKEQ. CDR3 region: CASSPLKQLGQETQYF. The CDR3 DNA reads as TGTGCCAGCAGCCCACTAAAACAACTAGGCCAAGAGACCCAGTACTTC.

V usage is TRBV19 and J usage is TRBJ1-1, with D perhaps TRBD1 (5 bases). This CDR3 spans 13 amino acids. Trimming left V 6 bases short and J 5 bases short, with 13 bases between. Germline CDR1 LNHDA, CDR2 SQIVND (reference sequence). The CDR3 DNA sequence: TGTGCCAGTAGCCGAACAGGCGGGACTGAAGCTTTCTTT. It yields the protein CASSRTGGTEAFF.

The gene calls are TRBV5-6 and TRBJ2-7; 10 bases are a match to TRBD1. The CDR3 runs to 15 residues. J was trimmed by 4 bases and V by 1 base; bases with no gene match: 5. CDR1 and CDR2 from the germline V gene are SGHDT and YYEEEE. CDR3 DNA sequence: TGTGCCAGCAGCTTGATGGGACAGGGGTATTACGAGCAGTACTTC. Residues: CASSLMGQGYYEQYF.

The V gene is TRBV7-3, the J gene TRBJ2-1, with TRBD2 as a possible D gene (5 bases). The germline V gene encodes CDR1 SGHTA and CDR2 FQGTGA. CDR3 length equals 12 residues. V shed 1 base and J shed 7 bases, with 5 bases lying between them. The CDR3 sequence is CASSLRGNEQFF. The CDR3 nucleotides read TGTGCCAGCAGCTTAAGAGGGAATGAGCAGTTCTTC.

The J gene is TRBJ1-2, the V gene TRBV28; the D gene is possibly TRBD1 (5 bases). This CDR3 comprises 14 residues. Deletions cut 3 bases from V and 4 bases from J, with 12 bases between. The V gene's germline CDR1 is MDHEN and CDR2 SYDVKM. The CDR3 region is CASSLGGVSYGYTF. CDR3 coding DNA: TGTGCCAGCAGTTTGGGAGGGGTGAGCTATGGCTACACCTTC.